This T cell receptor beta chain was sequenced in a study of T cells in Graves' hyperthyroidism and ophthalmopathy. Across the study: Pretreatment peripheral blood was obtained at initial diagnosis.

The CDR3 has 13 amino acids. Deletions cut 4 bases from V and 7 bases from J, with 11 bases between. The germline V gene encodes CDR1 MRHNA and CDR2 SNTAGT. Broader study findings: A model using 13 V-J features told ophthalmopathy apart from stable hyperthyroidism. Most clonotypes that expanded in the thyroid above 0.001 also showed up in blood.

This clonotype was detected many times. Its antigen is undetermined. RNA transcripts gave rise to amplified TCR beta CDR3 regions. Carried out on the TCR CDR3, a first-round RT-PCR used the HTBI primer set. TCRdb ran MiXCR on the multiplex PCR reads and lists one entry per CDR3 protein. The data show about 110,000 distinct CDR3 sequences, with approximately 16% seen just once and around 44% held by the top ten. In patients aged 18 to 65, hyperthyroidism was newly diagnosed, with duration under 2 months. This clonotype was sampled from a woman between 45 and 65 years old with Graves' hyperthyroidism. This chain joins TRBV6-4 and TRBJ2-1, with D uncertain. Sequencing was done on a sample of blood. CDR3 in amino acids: CASSVSSENEQFF. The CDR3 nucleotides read TGTGCCAGCAGTGTCTCTTCGGAAAATGAGCAGTTCTTC.